Below are 8 T cell receptor beta chains sequenced from a single sample in a study of T cell responses to AZD1222 COVID-19 vaccine (dated by TCRdb to the early 2020s). Library preparation employed the immunoSEQ multiplex PCR assay. Drawn from immuneACCESS, this table holds only the in-frame rearrangements with V and J called that TCRdb kept. Clones are partly lost; checked studies trace under half to an unresolved V gene and leave the rest unexplained. In this sample the table shows 130,000 to 150,000 clones, about 87% of which occur a single time. Jointly, the top ten make up about 16% of the sample. Read against the paper, the sample's time point label means: baseline before first vaccination. The sample was peripheral blood, taken on day 0 of AZD1222 vaccination. These receptors were collected from an adult in good health.

This clone was recorded once. In the same sample, other DNA sequences code for this CDR3. The chain has TRBV18 and TRBJ2-1, with TRBD2 identical over 9 bases. The V segment lost 3 bases and the J segment 2 bases; nucleotides outside the gene matches: 2. The CDR3 length is 15 residues. Germline V gene sequence: CDR1 KGHSH, CDR2 LQKENI. CDR3: CASSPGGGAYNEQFF. As DNA, the CDR3 is TGTGCCAGCTCACCGGGCGGGGGGGCCTACAATGAGCAGTTCTTC.

This chain uses TRBV19 with TRBJ1-3, with D unclear. The germline V gene has CDR1 LNHDA and CDR2 SQIVND (reference sequence). Trimming removed 6 bases at V and 10 bases at J, with 10 bases between. CDR3 length: 11 amino acids. The chain's CDR3 is CASREYMTIYF. CDR3 DNA: TGTGCCAGTAGGGAATATATGACCATATATTTT.

The chain has TRBV2 and TRBJ2-5; D possibly uses TRBD1 or TRBD2 (6 bases each). This CDR3 contains 15 residues. Germline CDR1 is SNHLY and CDR2 is FYNNEI. V shed 4 bases and J shed 1 base, with 13 bases lying between them. The CDR3 DNA is TGTGCCAGCAGTGGAGTCTCGGGGGCCCAAGAGACCCAGTACTTC. It yields the protein CASSGVSGAQETQYF.

The V and J genes are TRBV7-2 and TRBJ2-7, with a tentative D call TRBD1 (5 bases). CDR3 size: 15 residues. Deletions cut 6 bases from V and 2 bases from J, with 17 bases between. Germline CDR1 is SGHTA and CDR2 is FQGNSA. As DNA, the CDR3 is TGTGCCAGCAGTTTTCAGGACACTGGAGCCTACGAGCAGTACTTC. Amino acid sequence: CASSFQDTGAYEQYF.

The chain links TRBV7-2 to TRBJ1-2, with TRBD1 matching 7 bases. The V gene end was trimmed by 4 bases and the J gene end by 4 bases; junction bases not matched to a gene: 9. Germline V gene lookup returns CDR1 SGHTA and CDR2 FQGNSA. CDR3 length: 15 amino acids. CDR3 in amino acids: CASSSQTGAAYGYTF. For the CDR3, the DNA is TGTGCCAGCAGCTCCCAAACAGGGGCGGCCTATGGCTACACCTTC.

This chain uses TRBV5-4 with TRBJ1-5, with 8 bases identical to TRBD1. CDR3 length: 16 residues. The trim removed 3 bases at V and 1 base at J, leaving 6 bases unmatched. The V gene's germline CDR1 is SGHNT and CDR2 YYREEE (reference sequence). The CDR3 sequence: CASSSGDRRSNQPQHF. CDR3 coding DNA: TGTGCCAGCAGCTCGGGGGACAGGAGGAGCAATCAGCCCCAGCATTTT.

Only a few counts were recorded for this clone. This chain links TRBV12-3 or TRBV12-4 with TRBJ1-5; 9 nucleotides match TRBD1. The CDR3 has 13 residues. After removal of 6 bases from V and 4 bases from J, the junction contained 1 base not matched to a gene. CDR3 sequence: CASRDRGNQPQHF. The CDR3 DNA reads TGTGCCAGCAGGGACAGGGGTAATCAGCCCCAGCATTTT.

The chain carries TRBV6-5 and TRBJ2-2, with a tentative D call TRBD2 (6 bases). Germline assignment: CDR1 MNHEY and CDR2 SVGAGI. The CDR3 sequence is 14 residues long. The V end was cut by 6 bases, the J end by 4 bases, with 12 bases between. CDR3: CASRKPGVTGELFF. The CDR3 DNA reads TGTGCCAGCAGAAAACCGGGGGTCACCGGGGAGCTGTTTTTT.